The next 5 T cell receptor beta chains were all read from a single sample in a study of preoperative IRX-2 immunotherapy in early breast cancer. Treatment defined: preoperative locoregional IRX-2 cytokine immunotherapy. TCRdb's table, derived via immunoSEQ multiplex PCR, lists solely in-frame clones and lacks some. The table has roughly 42,000 clones, approximately 80% seen once. Sequences were derived from tumor tissue, sampled after IRX-2 immunotherapy. The receptors were sampled from a human donor with breast cancer.

This clone was seen a single time. This chain connects TRBV6-8 to TRBJ2-4, with 9 bases identical to TRBD1. With 2 bases clipped from V and 2 bases from J, the junction kept 7 bases outside the gene matches. The CDR3 is made up of 17 amino acids. Germline loops: CDR1 MNHGY, CDR2 SAAAGT. CDR3 sequence (DNA): TGTGCCAGCAGTTACAACAGGGGGCGGATGACCAAAAACATTCAGTACTTC. Amino acid sequence: CASSYNRGRMTKNIQYF.

The chain links TRBV15 to TRBJ1-5; 8 bases are shared with TRBD1. V lost 0 bases to trimming and J lost 1 base; unmatched junction nucleotides: 5. The CDR3 runs to 17 residues. Germline CDR1 LNHNV, CDR2 YYDKDF (reference sequence). The CDR3 DNA is TGTGCCACCAGCAGAGAGCAGGGGGCGCGGAGCAATCAGCCCCAGCATTTT. Translated: CATSREQGARSNQPQHF.

The V gene is TRBV6-8, the J gene TRBJ1-5, with a tentative D call TRBD1 (6 bases). Per the germline V gene, CDR1 is MNHGY and CDR2 is SAAAGT. The CDR3 contains 15 residues. Deletions cut 4 bases from V and 3 bases from J, with 13 bases between. CDR3 DNA: TGTGCCAGCAGTTCAACACAGGGTTCCAATCAGCCCCAGCATTTT. Residues: CASSSTQGSNQPQHF.

In its sample, this clone was seen a few times. The rearrangement links TRBV18 to TRBJ1-2; no clear D gene. CDR3 length: 12 residues. Germline values: CDR1 KGHSH, CDR2 LQKENI. V was trimmed by 3 bases and J by 7 bases, leaving 9 bases between them. CDR3 region: CASSPSGFGYTF. CDR3 in DNA: TGTGCCAGCTCACCCTCCGGGTTTGGCTACACCTTC.

The chain links TRBV5-1 to TRBJ2-2; D may be TRBD2 (6 bases). The CDR3 runs 16 residues. Germline CDR1 reads SGHRS; CDR2 reads YFSETQ. V dropped 0 bases and J dropped 4 bases, with 13 bases sitting between them. This CDR3 is CASSLEPGLSTGELFF. CDR3 in DNA: TGCGCCAGCAGCTTGGAACCGGGACTGAGCACCGGGGAGCTGTTTTTT.